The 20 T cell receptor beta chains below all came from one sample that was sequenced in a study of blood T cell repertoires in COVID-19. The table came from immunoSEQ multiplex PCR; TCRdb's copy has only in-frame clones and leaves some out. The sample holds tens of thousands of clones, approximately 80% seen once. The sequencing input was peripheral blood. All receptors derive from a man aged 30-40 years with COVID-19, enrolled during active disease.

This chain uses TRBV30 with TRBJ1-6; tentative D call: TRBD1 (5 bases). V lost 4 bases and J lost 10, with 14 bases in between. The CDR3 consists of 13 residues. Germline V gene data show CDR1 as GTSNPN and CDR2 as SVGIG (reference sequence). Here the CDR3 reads CAWTDTLSSPLHF. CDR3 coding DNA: TGTGCCTGGACGGACACGTTAAGCTCACCCCTCCACTTT.

The CDR3 here is CASSYSPRGSSYEQYF. The CDR3 region has the DNA TGTGCCAGCAGTTACTCCCCCAGGGGGAGCTCCTACGAGCAGTACTTC. The genes are TRBV6-5 and TRBJ2-7; 7 nucleotides agree with TRBD1. The J segment lost 0 bases and the V segment lost 0 bases, leaving 5 bases of the junction unmatched. CDR3 length: 16 residues. Germline V gives CDR1 MNHEY, CDR2 SVGAGI.

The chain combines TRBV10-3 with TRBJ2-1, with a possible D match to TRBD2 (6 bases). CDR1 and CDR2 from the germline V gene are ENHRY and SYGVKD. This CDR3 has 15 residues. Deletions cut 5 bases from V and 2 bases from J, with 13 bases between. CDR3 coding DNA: TGTGCCATCAGTAGTTTAGGCGGGGCCTACAATGAGCAGTTCTTC. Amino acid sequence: CAISSLGGAYNEQFF.

The DNA for the CDR3 is TGCGCCAGCAGTCCGGGACTCAGCACAGATACGCAGTATTTT. It specifies CASSPGLSTDTQYF. The chain uses TRBV10-2 and TRBJ2-3, with D possibly matching TRBD2 (6 bases). CDR1 and CDR2 from the germline V gene are WSHSY and SAAADI. V lost 5 bases to trimming and J lost 0 bases, with 9 bases between them. The CDR3 runs 14 residues.

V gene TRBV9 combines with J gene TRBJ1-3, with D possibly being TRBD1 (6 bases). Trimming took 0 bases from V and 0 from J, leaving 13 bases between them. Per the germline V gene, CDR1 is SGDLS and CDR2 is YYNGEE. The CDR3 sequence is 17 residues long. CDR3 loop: CASSVGGHPSSGNTIYF. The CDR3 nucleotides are TGTGCCAGCAGCGTAGGGGGACATCCATCCTCTGGAAACACCATATATTTT.

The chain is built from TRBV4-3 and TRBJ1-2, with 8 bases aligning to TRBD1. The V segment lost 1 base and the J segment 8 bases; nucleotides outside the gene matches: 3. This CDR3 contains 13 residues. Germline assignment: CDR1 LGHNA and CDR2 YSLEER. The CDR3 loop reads CASSQGDRGGYTF. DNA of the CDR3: TGCGCCAGCAGCCAAGGAGACAGGGGCGGCTACACCTTC.

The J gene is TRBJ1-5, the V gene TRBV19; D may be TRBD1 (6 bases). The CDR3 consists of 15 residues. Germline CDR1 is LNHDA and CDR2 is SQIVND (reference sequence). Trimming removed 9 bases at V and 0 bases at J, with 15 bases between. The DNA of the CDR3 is TGTGCCAGCCGAGGACAGACCTATAGCAATCAGCCCCAGCATTTT. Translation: CASRGQTYSNQPQHF.

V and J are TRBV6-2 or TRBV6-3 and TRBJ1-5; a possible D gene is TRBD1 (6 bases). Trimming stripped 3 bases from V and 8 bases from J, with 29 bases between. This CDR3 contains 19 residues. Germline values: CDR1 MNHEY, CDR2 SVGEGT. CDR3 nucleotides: TGTGCCAGCAGTTATCGACCCGGGACAAGGGACAATCCAATTAAGCCCCAGCATTTT. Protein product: CASSYRPGTRDNPIKPQHF.

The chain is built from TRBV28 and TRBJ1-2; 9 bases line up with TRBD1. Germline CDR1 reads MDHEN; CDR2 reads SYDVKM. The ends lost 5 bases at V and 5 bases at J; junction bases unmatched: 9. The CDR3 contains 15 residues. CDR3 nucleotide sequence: TGTGCCAGCAGTGCCCCCGGGACAGGGACGTATGGCTACACCTTC. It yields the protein CASSAPGTGTYGYTF.

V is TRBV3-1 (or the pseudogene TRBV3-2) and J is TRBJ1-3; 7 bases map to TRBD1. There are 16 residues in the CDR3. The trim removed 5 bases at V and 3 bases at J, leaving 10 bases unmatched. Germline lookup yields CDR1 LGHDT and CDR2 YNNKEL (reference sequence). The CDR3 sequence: CASSKGTATGGNTIYF. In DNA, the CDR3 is TGTGCCAGCAGCAAAGGGACAGCCACGGGTGGAAACACCATATATTTT.

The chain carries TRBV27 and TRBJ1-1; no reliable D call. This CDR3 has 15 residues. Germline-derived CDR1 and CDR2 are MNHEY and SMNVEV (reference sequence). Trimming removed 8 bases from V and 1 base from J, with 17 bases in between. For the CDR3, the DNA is TGTGCCAGCTCTCCCGGGCGCGGGAGGAACACTGAAGCTTTCTTT. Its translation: CASSPGRGRNTEAFF.

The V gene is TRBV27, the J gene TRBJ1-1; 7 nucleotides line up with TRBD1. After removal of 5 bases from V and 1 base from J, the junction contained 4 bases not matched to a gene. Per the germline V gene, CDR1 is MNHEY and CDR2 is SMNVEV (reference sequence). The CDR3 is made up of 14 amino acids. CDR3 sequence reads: CASSIRTGNTEAFF. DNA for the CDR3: TGTGCCAGCAGTATCCGGACAGGGAACACTGAAGCTTTCTTT.

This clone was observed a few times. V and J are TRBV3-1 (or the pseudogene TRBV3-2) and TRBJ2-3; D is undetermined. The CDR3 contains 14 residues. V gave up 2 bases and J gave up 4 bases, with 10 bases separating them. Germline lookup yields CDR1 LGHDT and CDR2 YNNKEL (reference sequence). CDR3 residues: CASSQTSYSDTQYF. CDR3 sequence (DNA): TGTGCCAGCAGCCAAACCTCATACTCAGATACGCAGTATTTT.

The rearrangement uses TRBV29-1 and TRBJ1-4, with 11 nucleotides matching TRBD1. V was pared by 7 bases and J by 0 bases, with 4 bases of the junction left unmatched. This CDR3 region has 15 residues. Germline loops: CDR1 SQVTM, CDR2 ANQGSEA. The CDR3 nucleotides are TGCAGCGCAACGGGACAGGGGGCAACTAATGAAAAACTGTTTTTT. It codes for CSATGQGATNEKLFF.

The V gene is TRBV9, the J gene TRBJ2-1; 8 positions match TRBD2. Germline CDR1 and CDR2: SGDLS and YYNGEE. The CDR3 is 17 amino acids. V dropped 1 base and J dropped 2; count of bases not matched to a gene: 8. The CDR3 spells CASSVKGAGATYNEQFF. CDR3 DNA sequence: TGTGCCAGCAGCGTAAAGGGAGCGGGAGCAACCTACAATGAGCAGTTCTTC.

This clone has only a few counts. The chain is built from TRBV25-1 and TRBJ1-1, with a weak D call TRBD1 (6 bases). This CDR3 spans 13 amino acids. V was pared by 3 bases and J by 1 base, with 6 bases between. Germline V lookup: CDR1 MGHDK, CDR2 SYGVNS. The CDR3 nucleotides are TGTGCCAGCAGTGAGGACAGGAACACTGAAGCTTTCTTT. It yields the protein CASSEDRNTEAFF.

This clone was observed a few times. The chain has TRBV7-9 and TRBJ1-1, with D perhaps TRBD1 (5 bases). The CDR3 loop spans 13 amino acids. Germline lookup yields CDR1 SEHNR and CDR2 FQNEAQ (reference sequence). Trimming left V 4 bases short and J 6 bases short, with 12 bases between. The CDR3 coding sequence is TGTGCCAGCAGCTCCCTAAAGGGGTCTGAAGCTTTCTTT. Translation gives CASSSLKGSEAFF.

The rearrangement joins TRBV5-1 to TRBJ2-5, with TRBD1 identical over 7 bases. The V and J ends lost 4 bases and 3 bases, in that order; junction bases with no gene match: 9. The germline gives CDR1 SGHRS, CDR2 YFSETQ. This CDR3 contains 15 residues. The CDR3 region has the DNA TGCGCCAGCAGCCCTCGACCCGGGACAGAAGAGACCCAGTACTTC. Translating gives CASSPRPGTEETQYF.

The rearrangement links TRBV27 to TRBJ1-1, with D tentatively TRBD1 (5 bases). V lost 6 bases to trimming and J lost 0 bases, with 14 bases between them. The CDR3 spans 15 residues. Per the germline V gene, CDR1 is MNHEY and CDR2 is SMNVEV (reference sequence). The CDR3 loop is CASRKSGFMNTEAFF. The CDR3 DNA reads TGTGCCAGCAGGAAATCAGGGTTCATGAACACTGAAGCTTTCTTT.

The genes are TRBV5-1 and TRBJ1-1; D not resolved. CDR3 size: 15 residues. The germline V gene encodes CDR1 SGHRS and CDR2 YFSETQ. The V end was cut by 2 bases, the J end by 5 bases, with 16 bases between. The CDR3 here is CASSFREGQGTEAFF. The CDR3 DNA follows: TGCGCCAGCAGCTTCCGGGAGGGCCAAGGGACTGAAGCTTTCTTT.